The rows below give T cell receptor beta chains drawn from one sample of a study of regulatory T cells in long-lasting Graves disease. Via MiXCR, TCRdb re-called the multiplex PCR reads, giving one row per CDR3 protein. The table shows under 450,000 distinct CDR3 sequences, with around 23% occurring only once. The material sequenced was peripheral blood mononuclear cells (PBMCs), taken when the disease was refractory, from a patient treated with antithyroid drugs. These TCRs come from a woman in her thirties or forties with Graves disease. CDR3s leave out the opening cysteine and the closing phenylalanine or tryptophan. The order of the fields is J gene, V gene, CDR3 protein.

TRBJ2-1 | TRBV29-1 | SVVFNEQF
TRBJ1-2 | TRBV28 | ASTRGRGLSGYT
TRBJ2-7 | TRBV3-1 | ASSQDHRGREQY
TRBJ2-2 | TRBV24-1 | ATSVHSGVNTGELF
TRBJ1-5 | TRBV6-1 | ASSPDSHSNQPQH
TRBJ2-5 | TRBV5-1 | ASRMAPRETQY
TRBJ2-7 | TRBV2 | ASSDRGGQRY
TRBJ2-5 | TRBV5-1 | ASSLWTPRETQY
TRBJ1-3 | TRBV30 | AWSSGLGAIY
TRBJ2-7 | TRBV20-1 | SARGSRDYVYEQY
TRBJ1-1 | TRBV27 | ASRRQGMNTEAF
TRBJ2-2 | TRBV7-9 | ASRGSDGELF
TRBJ1-2 | TRBV14 | ASRHLKQFPNYGYT
TRBJ1-1 | TRBV7-3 | ASSYDQNTEAF
TRBJ2-7 | TRBV12-3/TRBV12-4 | ASSPATYEQY
TRBJ2-7 | TRBV5-1 | ASSRRTEKMWYEQY
TRBJ1-2 | TRBV19 | ASSAPGTGSYGYT
TRBJ2-7 | TRBV11-2 | ASSVSRAIRYEQY
TRBJ1-1 | TRBV10-3 | AISERDRDSGAF
TRBJ1-1 | TRBV19 | ASSIERNTEAF
TRBJ1-1 | TRBV19 | ASRAGTLNTEAF
TRBJ2-7 | TRBV20-1 | SATKPEQSGWEEDEQY
TRBJ1-2 | TRBV3-1 | ASSQNNYGYT
TRBJ2-7 | TRBV7-9 | ASSPRSSYEQY
TRBJ2-5 | TRBV9 | ASSPRTGAQETQY
TRBJ2-7 | TRBV9 | ASSVASPGEQY
TRBJ1-5 | TRBV28 | ASSSWGNPQH
TRBJ2-5 | TRBV12-3/TRBV12-4 | ASTRGLARETQY